The 7 T cell receptor beta chains reported below all come from one sample, sequenced in a study of early T cells in non-severe SARS-CoV-2 infection. TCRdb used MiXCR to reprocess the 5' RACE reads, holding one entry per CDR3 protein. The sample has 45,000 to 55,000 distinct CDR3 sequences; about 6.2% are singletons. The sequencing sample was made of whole blood. The receptors derive from an adult who was a healthcare worker with PCR-confirmed SARS-CoV-2 infection or an uninfected control (not recorded which).

This clonotype was observed many times. V and J are TRBV19 and TRBJ2-7; 8 bases agree with TRBD1. The junction had 9 bases not matched to a gene; V was cut back by 5 bases and J by 6 bases. In germline, CDR1 is LNHDA, CDR2 SQIVND (reference sequence). This CDR3 has 14 amino acids. The CDR3 here is CASSSWTGLSEQYF. The CDR3 DNA reads TGTGCCAGTAGTTCATGGACAGGGCTGAGCGAGCAGTACTTC.

This clonotype appeared many times. The rearrangement uses TRBV30 and TRBJ2-1; TRBD2 matches at 8 bases. Trimming removed 0 bases from V and 0 bases from J; junction bases left unmatched: 10. In germline, CDR1 is GTSNPN, CDR2 SVGIG (reference sequence). The CDR3 sequence is 18 residues long. The CDR3 DNA sequence: TGTGCCTGGAGTGTACCCAGCGGGGGACCTAGCTCCTACAATGAGCAGTTCTTC. As protein: CAWSVPSGGPSSYNEQFF.

This clonotype was counted many times. The V and J genes are TRBV6-2 or TRBV6-3 and TRBJ2-2; 10 bases agree with TRBD1. Germline CDR1 and CDR2: MNHEY and SVGEGT. The CDR3 is 13 residues long. The CDR3 loop is CGTGTGDTGELFF. CDR3 coding DNA: TGTGGAACCGGGACAGGGGACACCGGGGAGCTGTTTTTT.

This clonotype was seen repeatedly, ten times or more. The chain uses TRBV11-2 and TRBJ1-1, with D uncertain. V shed 5 bases and J shed 0 bases, with 19 bases lying between them. Germline assignment: CDR1 SGHAT and CDR2 FQNNGV. The CDR3 has 17 amino acids. The CDR3 protein is CASSPRALRQLNTEAFF. The CDR3 bases are TGTGCCAGCAGCCCCCGTGCCCTTCGGCAGTTGAACACTGAAGCTTTCTTT. The full variable domain, rest sourced from reference TRBV11-2 and TRBJ1-1, is EAGVAQSPRYKIIEKRQSVAFWCNPISGHATLYWYQQILGQGPKLLIQFQNNGVVDDSQLPKDRFSAERLKGVDSTLKIQPAKLEDSAVYLCASSPRALRQLNTEAFFGQGTRLTVV.

This clonotype occurred many times. The rearrangement links TRBV12-3 or TRBV12-4 to TRBJ2-4, with TRBD2 matching 8 bases. The CDR3 is made up of 15 amino acids. J gave up 3 bases and V 5 bases, and 6 bases lay outside the gene matches. CDR3 in amino acids: CASSARGGGKNIQYF. CDR3 nucleotide sequence: TGTGCCAGCAGTGCCCGGGGGGGCGGCAAAAACATTCAGTACTTC.

In its sample, this clonotype was seen many times. V is TRBV14 and J is TRBJ2-3; D unclear. The CDR3 sequence is 11 residues long. CDR1 is SGHDN, CDR2 FVKESK, per germline. V lost 3 bases and J 5 bases, leaving 3 bases between the germline ends. The CDR3 loop reads CASSQVDTQYF. The CDR3 bases are TGTGCCAGCAGCCAGGTAGATACGCAGTATTTT.

In its sample, this clonotype was seen a few times. The V gene is TRBV6-6, the J gene TRBJ1-5; 9 nucleotides line up with TRBD1. Per the germline V gene, CDR1 is MNHNY and CDR2 is SVGAGI (reference sequence). The CDR3 spans 17 residues. Trimming took 0 bases from V and 3 from J; bases not matched to a gene: 6. The DNA of the CDR3 is TGTGCCAGCAGTTACTCCGGACAGGGGATATCCAATCAGCCCCAGCATTTT. It is translated as CASSYSGQGISNQPQHF.